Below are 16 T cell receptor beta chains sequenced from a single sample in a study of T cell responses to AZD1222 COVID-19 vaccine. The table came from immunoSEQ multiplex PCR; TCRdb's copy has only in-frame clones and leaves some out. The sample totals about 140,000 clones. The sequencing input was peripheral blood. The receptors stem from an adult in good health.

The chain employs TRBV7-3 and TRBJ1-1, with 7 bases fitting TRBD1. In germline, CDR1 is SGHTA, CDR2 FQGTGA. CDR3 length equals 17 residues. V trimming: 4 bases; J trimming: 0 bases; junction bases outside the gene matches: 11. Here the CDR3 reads CASSSQPGQRMNTEAFF. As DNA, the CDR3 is TGTGCCAGCAGCTCCCAACCGGGACAGAGAATGAACACTGAAGCTTTCTTT.

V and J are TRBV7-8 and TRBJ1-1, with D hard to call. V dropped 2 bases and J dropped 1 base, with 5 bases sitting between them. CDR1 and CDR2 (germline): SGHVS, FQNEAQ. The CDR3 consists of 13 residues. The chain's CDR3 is CASSLTQNTEAFF. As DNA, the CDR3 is TGTGCCAGCAGCTTAACACAGAACACTGAAGCTTTCTTT.

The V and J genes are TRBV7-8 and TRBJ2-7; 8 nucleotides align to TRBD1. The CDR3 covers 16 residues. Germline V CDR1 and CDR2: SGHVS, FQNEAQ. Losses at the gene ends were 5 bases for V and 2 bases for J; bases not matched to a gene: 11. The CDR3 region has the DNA TGTGCCAGCAGCCAAAACACTGGGGACAGGCCCTACGAGCAGTACTTC. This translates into CASSQNTGDRPYEQYF.

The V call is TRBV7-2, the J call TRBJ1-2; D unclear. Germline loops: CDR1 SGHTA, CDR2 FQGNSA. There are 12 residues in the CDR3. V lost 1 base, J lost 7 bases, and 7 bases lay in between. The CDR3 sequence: CASSLDLGGYTF. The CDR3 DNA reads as TGTGCCAGCAGCTTAGATCTGGGTGGCTACACCTTC. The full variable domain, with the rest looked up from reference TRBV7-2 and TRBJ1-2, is GAGVSQSPSNKVTEKGKDVELRCDPISGHTALYWYRQSLGQGLEFLIYFQGNSAPDKSGLPSDRFSAERTGGSVSTLTIQRTQQEDSAVYLCASSLDLGGYTFGSGTRLTVV.

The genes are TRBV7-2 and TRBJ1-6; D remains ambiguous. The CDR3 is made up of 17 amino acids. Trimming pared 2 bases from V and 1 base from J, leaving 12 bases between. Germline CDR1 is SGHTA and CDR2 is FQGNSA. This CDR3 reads CASSLSLGGSYNSPLHF. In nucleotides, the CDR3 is TGTGCCAGCAGCTTAAGTTTGGGAGGGTCCTATAATTCACCCCTCCACTTT.

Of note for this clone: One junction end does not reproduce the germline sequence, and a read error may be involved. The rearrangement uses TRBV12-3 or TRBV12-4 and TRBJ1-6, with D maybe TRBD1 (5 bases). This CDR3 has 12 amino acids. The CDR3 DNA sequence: TGTGCCAGCAGTTTACATTTTCAGGGAAGCTCCTTT. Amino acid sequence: CASSLHFQGSSF.

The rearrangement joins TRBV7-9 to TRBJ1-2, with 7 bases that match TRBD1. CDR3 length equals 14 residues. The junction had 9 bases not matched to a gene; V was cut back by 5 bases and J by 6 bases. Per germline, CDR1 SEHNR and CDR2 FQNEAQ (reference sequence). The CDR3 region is CASSPRDSLDGYTF. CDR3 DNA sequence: TGTGCCAGCAGCCCCCGGGACAGTCTGGATGGCTACACCTTC.

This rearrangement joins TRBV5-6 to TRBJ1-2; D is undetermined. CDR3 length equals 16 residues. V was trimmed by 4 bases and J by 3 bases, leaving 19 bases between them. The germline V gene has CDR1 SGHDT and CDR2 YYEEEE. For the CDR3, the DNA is TGTGCCAGCAGCCTGGGATTACAGTTAAACGACTATGGCTACACCTTC. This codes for CASSLGLQLNDYGYTF. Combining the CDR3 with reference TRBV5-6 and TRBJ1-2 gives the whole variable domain DAGVTQSPTHLIKTRGQQVTLRCSPKSGHDTVSWYQQALGQGPQFIFQYYEEEERQRGNFPDRFSGHQFPNYSSELNVNALLLGDSALYLCASSLGLQLNDYGYTFGSGTRLTVV.

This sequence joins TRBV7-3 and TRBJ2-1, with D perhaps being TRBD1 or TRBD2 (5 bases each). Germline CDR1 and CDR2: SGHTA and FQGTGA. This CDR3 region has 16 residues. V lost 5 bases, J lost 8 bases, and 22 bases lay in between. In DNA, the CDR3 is TGTGCCAGCAGCCCTGCCCCCGAGGGACCCTGGGATGAGCAGTTCTTC. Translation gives CASSPAPEGPWDEQFF.

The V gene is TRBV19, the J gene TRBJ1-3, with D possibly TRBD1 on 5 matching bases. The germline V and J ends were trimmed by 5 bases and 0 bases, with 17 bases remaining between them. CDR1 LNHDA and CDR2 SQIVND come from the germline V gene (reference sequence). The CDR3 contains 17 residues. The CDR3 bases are TGTGCCAGTAGTGAACCCCCGGGACGCCGCTCTGGAAACACCATATATTTT. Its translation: CASSEPPGRRSGNTIYF.

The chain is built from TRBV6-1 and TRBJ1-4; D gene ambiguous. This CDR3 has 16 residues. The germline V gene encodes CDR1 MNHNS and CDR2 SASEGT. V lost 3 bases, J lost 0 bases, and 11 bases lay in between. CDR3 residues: CASSDVPFATNEKLFF. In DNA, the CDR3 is TGTGCCAGCAGTGACGTACCCTTTGCAACTAATGAAAAACTGTTTTTT.

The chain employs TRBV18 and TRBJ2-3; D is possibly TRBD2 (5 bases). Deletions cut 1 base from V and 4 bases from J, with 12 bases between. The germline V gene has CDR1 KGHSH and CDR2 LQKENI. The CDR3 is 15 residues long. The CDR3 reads CASSPLVSEADTQYF. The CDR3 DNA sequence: TGTGCCAGCTCACCACTAGTTAGCGAAGCAGATACGCAGTATTTT.

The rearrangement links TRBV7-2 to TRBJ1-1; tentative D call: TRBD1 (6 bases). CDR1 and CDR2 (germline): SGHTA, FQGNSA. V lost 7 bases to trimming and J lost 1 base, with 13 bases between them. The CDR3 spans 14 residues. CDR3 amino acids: CASTRPGANTEAFF. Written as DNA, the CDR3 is TGTGCCAGCACCCGACCAGGGGCGAACACTGAAGCTTTCTTT.

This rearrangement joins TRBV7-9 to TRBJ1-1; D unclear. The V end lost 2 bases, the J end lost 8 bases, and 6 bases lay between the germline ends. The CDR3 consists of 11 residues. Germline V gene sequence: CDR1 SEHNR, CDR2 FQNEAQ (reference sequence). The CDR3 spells CASSLIEEAFF. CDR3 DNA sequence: TGTGCCAGCAGCTTAATCGAGGAAGCTTTCTTT.

CDR3: CASSTPAETGRAYNEQFF. As DNA, the CDR3 is TGTGCCAGTAGTACTCCGGCAGAAACAGGGCGAGCCTACAATGAGCAGTTCTTC. The rearrangement links TRBV19 to TRBJ2-1, with D perhaps matching TRBD1 (6 bases). The CDR3 is 18 residues long. Germline loops: CDR1 LNHDA, CDR2 SQIVND (reference sequence). The V end lost 4 bases, the J end lost 2 bases, and 21 bases lay between the germline ends.

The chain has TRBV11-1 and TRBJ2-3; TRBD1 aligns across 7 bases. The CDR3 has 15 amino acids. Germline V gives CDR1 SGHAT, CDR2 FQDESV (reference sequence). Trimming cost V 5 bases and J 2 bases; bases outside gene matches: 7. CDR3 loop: CASSRTGDPTDTQYF. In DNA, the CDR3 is TGTGCCAGCAGCAGAACAGGGGACCCCACAGATACGCAGTATTTT.